The text below deals with one T cell receptor beta chain. This specimen comes from a study of control samples from healthy donors and cancer patients. Data came from immunoSEQ multiplex PCR; TCRdb stores just in-frame clones and leaves some out. The sample carries approximately 140,000 clones, around 90% recorded once. Sequences were obtained from blood. The clonotype was recovered from a man younger than 30 in good health.

For the CDR3, the DNA is TGTGCCAGCAGTCACATGACTAGCGGGGCAACTAGCACAGATACGCAGTATTTT. Residues: CASSHMTSGATSTDTQYF. This sequence joins TRBV6-2 or TRBV6-3 and TRBJ2-3, with 11 bases lining up with TRBD2. From germline, CDR1 is MNHEY and CDR2 SVGEGT. The CDR3 has 18 amino acids. J lost 0 bases, V lost 5 bases, and 10 bases had no gene match.